Sequencing of this TCR beta chain was carried out in a study of cytomegalovirus exposure and HLA in healthy donors. Findings and limits, study-wide: Reports showed the classifier diagnosing cytomegalovirus status with high specificity and sensitivity.

The PCR used 60 Vbeta and 13 Jbeta primers. TCRdb's copy holds only in-frame clones and misses some; the assay was immunoSEQ multiplex PCR. The data show over 100,000 clones, more than 60% seen once. This CDR3 is 15 amino acids long. CDR1 is ENHRY, CDR2 SYGVKD, per germline. Deletions cut 3 bases from V and 13 bases from J, with 24 bases between. This clone was detected only once. Antigen unknown. V is TRBV10-3 and J is TRBJ1-1, with D unclear. The sequencing sample was made of PBMCs. This clonotype was sampled from a woman aged 40 to 55 in good health and CMV-seropositive. The CDR3 DNA reads as TGTGCCATCAGTGAAAGGTGGCGGCCCCGTCGGGTAGGTTTCTTT. Amino acid sequence: CAISERWRPRRVGFF.